Each of the 21 T cell receptor beta chains below was sequenced from the same sample in a study of cytomegalovirus exposure and HLA in healthy donors. Vbeta (60) and Jbeta (13) primers were used in the PCR. Repertoires were generated with immunoSEQ multiplex PCR, while TCRdb's copy carries only in-frame clones and drops some. The sample gives about 240,000 clones, approximately 80% of which show up once; 8% is in the top ten. The specimen was PBMCs. Every receptor here comes from a woman between 55 and 75 years old in good health and CMV-seropositive.

In this sample, this clone turned up once. V usage is TRBV28 and J usage is TRBJ1-1; TRBD1 is a possible D gene (6 bases). V dropped 5 bases and J dropped 1 base, with 8 bases sitting between them. The CDR3 runs 13 residues. Germline-derived CDR1 and CDR2 are MDHEN and SYDVKM. For the CDR3, the DNA is TGTGCCAGCAGTCCCAGGGGGAACACTGAAGCTTTCTTT. This translates into CASSPRGNTEAFF. Full variable domain (rest looked up from reference TRBV28 and TRBJ1-1): DVKVTQSSRYLVKRTGEKVFLECVQDMDHENMFWYRQDPGLGLRLIYFSYDVKMKEKGDIPEGYSVSREKKERFSLILESASTNQTSMYLCASSPRGNTEAFFGQGTRLTVV.

The chain couples TRBV6-1 to TRBJ2-1, with a tentative D call TRBD2 (6 bases). Trimming stripped 6 bases from V and 7 bases from J, with 10 bases between. Germline CDR1 and CDR2: MNHNS and SASEGT. CDR3 length: 12 residues. The CDR3 loop is CASRGDSNEQFF. For the CDR3, the DNA is TGTGCCAGCAGGGGGGACTCTAATGAGCAGTTCTTC.

The chain has TRBV18 and TRBJ2-1, with a weak D call TRBD2 (6 bases). V was cut by 2 bases and J by 5 bases, with 16 bases left in between. This CDR3 is 16 amino acids long. Germline CDR1 and CDR2: KGHSH and LQKENI. CDR3 in amino acids: CASSPFVSGEDNEQFF. DNA of the CDR3: TGTGCCAGCTCACCATTCGTTTCGGGGGAGGACAATGAGCAGTTCTTC.

The chain has TRBV19 and TRBJ1-5; TRBD1 aligns across 7 bases. This CDR3 has 16 residues. Germline V gives CDR1 LNHDA, CDR2 SQIVND (reference sequence). Losses at the gene ends were 6 bases for V and 7 bases for J; bases not matched to a gene: 15. The CDR3 nucleotides read TGTGCCAGTAGCCGGAGGGTCGACAGGGACTGGCAGCCCCAGCATTTT. This sequence encodes CASSRRVDRDWQPQHF.

This clone showed up just once. V gene TRBV6-6 combines with J gene TRBJ2-7; D is possibly TRBD2 (6 bases). Trimming took 2 bases from V and 3 from J, leaving 8 bases between them. The CDR3 contains 13 residues. Per germline, CDR1 MNHNY and CDR2 SVGAGI (reference sequence). The CDR3 DNA follows: TGTGCCAGCAGTTACGTCGGGGGCTACGAGCAGTACTTC. It specifies CASSYVGGYEQYF.

V is TRBV4-1 and J is TRBJ2-7, with 10 bases aligning to TRBD2. The ends lost 0 bases at V and 3 bases at J; junction bases unmatched: 5. Germline-derived CDR1 and CDR2 are MGHRA and YSYEKL. This CDR3 is built from 16 residues. The CDR3 DNA is TGCGCCAGCAGCCAAGATTCTAGCGGGAGAATCTACGAGCAGTACTTC. Translation: CASSQDSSGRIYEQYF.

Written as DNA, the CDR3 is TGTGCCAGCAGAGACAGGGGCAAAGAGACCCAGTACTTC. This translates into CASRDRGKETQYF. V and J are TRBV2 and TRBJ2-5; 8 nucleotides match TRBD1. This CDR3 has 13 residues. Per the germline V gene, CDR1 is SNHLY and CDR2 is FYNNEI. V lost 6 bases and J lost 3; bases outside the gene matches: 3.

The chain joins TRBV7-9 to TRBJ2-3, with 8 bases identical to TRBD2. The CDR3 contains 17 residues. In germline, CDR1 is SEHNR, CDR2 FQNEAQ (reference sequence). DNA for the CDR3: TGTTCCGCCAGCACGAAGGTAACTAGCGGACTCACAGATACGCAGTATTTT. Its translation is CSASTKVTSGLTDTQYF. Filled out from reference TRBV7-9 and TRBJ2-3, the complete variable domain reads DTGVSQNPRHKITKRGQNVTFRCDPISEHNRLYWYRQTLGQGPEFLTYFQNEAQLEKSRLLSDRFSAERPKGSFSTLEIQRTEQGDSAMYLCSASTKVTSGLTDTQYFGPGTRLTVL.

The chain combines TRBV10-2 with TRBJ2-7; D is possibly TRBD1 (5 bases). V shed 5 bases and J shed 4 bases, with 15 bases lying between them. Germline V gene sequence: CDR1 WSHSY, CDR2 SAAADI. CDR3 length equals 14 residues. The CDR3 DNA follows: TGCGCCAGCAGTACGGCTAGTAAGGGGTACGAGCAGTACTTC. Amino acid sequence: CASSTASKGYEQYF.

The CDR3 here is CASSQLRGSGANVLTF. The CDR3 DNA reads as TGTGCCAGCAGCCAACTCAGGGGGTCTGGGGCCAACGTCCTGACTTTC. V usage is TRBV14 and J usage is TRBJ2-6; 7 positions agree with TRBD1. Germline lookup yields CDR1 SGHDN and CDR2 FVKESK. The V and J ends lost 2 bases and 1 base, in that order; junction bases with no gene match: 2. The CDR3 is 16 residues long.

The chain carries TRBV5-1 and TRBJ2-7; 7 nucleotides line up with TRBD2. Germline CDR1 reads SGHRS; CDR2 reads YFSETQ. Trimming at V came to 4 bases and at J to 2 bases, leaving 3 bases not matched to a gene. The CDR3 loop spans 13 amino acids. The CDR3 coding sequence is TGCGCCAGCAGCCGCAGCGGGACCTACGAGCAGTACTTC. It encodes CASSRSGTYEQYF.

In this sample, this clone turned up once. V is TRBV28 and J is TRBJ2-5; D remains ambiguous. Per the germline V gene, CDR1 is MDHEN and CDR2 is SYDVKM. This CDR3 is 15 amino acids long. V was pared by 2 bases and J by 7 bases, with 17 bases between. This CDR3 reads CASSLTWRLLGTQYF. The CDR3, as DNA: TGTGCCAGCAGTTTAACGTGGCGGCTCCTGGGGACCCAGTACTTC.

The chain employs TRBV5-4 and TRBJ2-5; maybe TRBD2 (6 bases). This CDR3 region has 13 residues. Germline V gene data show CDR1 as SGHNT and CDR2 as YYREEE (reference sequence). The germline V and J ends were trimmed by 3 bases and 5 bases, with 11 bases remaining between them. CDR3 DNA: TGTGCCAGCAGCTGGGGGACTCGCGAGACCCAGTACTTC. Protein: CASSWGTRETQYF.

V usage is TRBV4-1 and J usage is TRBJ2-7; perhaps TRBD2 as D (5 bases). V was pared by 2 bases and J by 2 bases, with 16 bases between. The CDR3 length is 16 residues. The germline gives CDR1 MGHRA, CDR2 YSYEKL. The CDR3 spells CASSQHLTRVPYEQYF. The DNA for the CDR3 is TGCGCCAGCAGCCAACACCTAACTAGAGTACCCTACGAGCAGTACTTC.

This rearrangement joins TRBV5-1 to TRBJ2-1, with a weak D call TRBD2 (5 bases). Trimming cost V 3 bases and J 0 bases, with 10 bases left between them. This CDR3 comprises 15 residues. Germline V gene lookup returns CDR1 SGHRS and CDR2 YFSETQ. The CDR3 region has the DNA TGCGCCAGCAGCTGGAACGGGGTCTCCTACAATGAGCAGTTCTTC. Encoded protein: CASSWNGVSYNEQFF.

The chain employs TRBV5-4 and TRBJ1-1; D ambiguous. Germline V gene lookup returns CDR1 SGHNT and CDR2 YYREEE (reference sequence). Trimming removed 10 bases at V and 1 base at J, with 11 bases between. The length of the CDR3 is 12 residues. As DNA, the CDR3 is TGTGCCGCGGAGGGCCCGAACACTGAAGCTTTCTTT. Translating it yields CAAEGPNTEAFF.

For this clone: Other DNA sequences in this sample translate to the same CDR3. The chain joins TRBV6-1 to TRBJ1-5; D is ambiguous. Germline lookup yields CDR1 MNHNS and CDR2 SASEGT. Trimming stripped 2 bases from V and 3 bases from J, with 8 bases between. This CDR3 contains 14 residues. The CDR3 DNA is TGTGCCAGCAGTGAACGGGGTTTCAATCAGCCCCAGCATTTT. Translating gives CASSERGFNQPQHF.

V is TRBV5-1 and J is TRBJ1-3, with 7 bases that match TRBD1. CDR3 length equals 16 residues. V gave up 0 bases and J gave up 4 bases; unmatched junction bases: 7. The germline gives CDR1 SGHRS, CDR2 YFSETQ. CDR3 sequence reads: CASSLEGAAFGNTIYF. DNA of the CDR3: TGCGCCAGCAGCTTGGAGGGGGCGGCTTTCGGAAACACCATATATTTT.

V gene TRBV7-2 combines with J gene TRBJ1-2; a weak D match, TRBD1 (6 bases). CDR1 and CDR2 (germline): SGHTA, FQGNSA. The CDR3 length is 14 residues. Trimming cost V 4 bases and J 8 bases, with 17 bases left between them. CDR3 DNA: TGTGCCAGCAGCTCGACAGCAGGGGTGCAGGGCTACACCTTC. Its translation is CASSSTAGVQGYTF.

This clone was seen just once. The chain employs TRBV4-1 and TRBJ1-2, with unresolved D. Germline V lookup: CDR1 MGHRA, CDR2 YSYEKL. The germline V and J ends were trimmed by 4 bases and 4 bases, with 13 bases remaining between them. The CDR3 is 14 residues long. CDR3 bases: TGCGCCAGCAGCCGCCCGGGAGCGACCTATGGCTACACCTTC. This codes for CASSRPGATYGYTF.

This sequence joins TRBV9 and TRBJ2-7; TRBD1 matches 8 bases. CDR3 length: 14 amino acids. V shed 2 bases, J shed 9 bases, and the junction held 10 bases outside the gene matches. Germline CDR1 is SGDLS and CDR2 is YYNGEE. The CDR3 DNA reads as TGTGCCAGCAGCGTTGGACAGGGCCTAGTGGGGCAGTACTTC. Translation: CASSVGQGLVGQYF. Full variable domain (rest looked up from reference TRBV9 and TRBJ2-7): DSGVTQTPKHLITATGQRVTLRCSPRSGDLSVYWYQQSLDQGLQFLIQYYNGEERAKGNILERFSAQQFPDLHSELNLSSLELGDSALYFCASSVGQGLVGQYFGPGTRLTVT.